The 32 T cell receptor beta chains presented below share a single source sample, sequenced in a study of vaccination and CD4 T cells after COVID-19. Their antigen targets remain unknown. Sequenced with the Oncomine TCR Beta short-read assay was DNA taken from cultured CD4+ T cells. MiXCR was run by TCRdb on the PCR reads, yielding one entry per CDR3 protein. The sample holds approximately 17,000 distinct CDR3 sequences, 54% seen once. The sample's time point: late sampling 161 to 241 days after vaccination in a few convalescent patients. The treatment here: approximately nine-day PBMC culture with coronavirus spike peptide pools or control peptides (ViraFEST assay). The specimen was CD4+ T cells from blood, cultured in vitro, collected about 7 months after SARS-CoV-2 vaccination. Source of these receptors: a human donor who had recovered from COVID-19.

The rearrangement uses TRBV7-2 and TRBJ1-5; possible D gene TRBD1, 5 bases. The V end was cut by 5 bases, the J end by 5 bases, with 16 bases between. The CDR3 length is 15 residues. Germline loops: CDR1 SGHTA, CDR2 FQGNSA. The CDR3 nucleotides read TGTGCCAGCAGCCCCGGTCAGGGTAGGGATCAGCCCCAGCATTTT. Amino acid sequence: CASSPGQGRDQPQHF.

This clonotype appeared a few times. CDR3 protein: CAISESPGKRDSPLHF. Here the CDR3 DNA reads TGTGCCATCAGTGAGTCACCAGGGAAGAGGGATTCACCCCTCCACTTT. J is TRBJ1-6 and V is TRBV10-3; a weak D match, TRBD1 (5 bases). The CDR3 has 16 residues. Germline CDR1 is ENHRY and CDR2 is SYGVKD. Trimming took off 0 bases at V and 8 bases at J, with 14 bases between the two ends.

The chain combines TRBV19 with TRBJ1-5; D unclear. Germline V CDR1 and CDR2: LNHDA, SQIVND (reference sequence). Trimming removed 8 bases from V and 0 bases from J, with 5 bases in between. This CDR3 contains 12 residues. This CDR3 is CASCYSNQPQHF. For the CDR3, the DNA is TGTGCCAGTTGTTATAGCAATCAGCCCCAGCATTTT.

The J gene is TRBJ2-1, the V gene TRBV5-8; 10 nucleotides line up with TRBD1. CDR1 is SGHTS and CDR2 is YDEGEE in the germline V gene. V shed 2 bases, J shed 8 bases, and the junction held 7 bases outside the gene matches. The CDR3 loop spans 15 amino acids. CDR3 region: CASSLPGQGSDEQFF. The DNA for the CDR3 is TGTGCCAGCAGCTTACCGGGACAGGGGTCCGATGAGCAGTTCTTC.

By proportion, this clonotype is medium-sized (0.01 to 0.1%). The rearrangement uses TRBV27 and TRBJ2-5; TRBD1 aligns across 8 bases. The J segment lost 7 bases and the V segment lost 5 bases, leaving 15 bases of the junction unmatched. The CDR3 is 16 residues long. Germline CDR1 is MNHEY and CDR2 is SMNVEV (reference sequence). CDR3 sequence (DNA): TGTGCCAGCAGTCCCAGCCGGGCAGGGGGCGTTGGGACCCAGTACTTC. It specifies CASSPSRAGGVGTQYF.

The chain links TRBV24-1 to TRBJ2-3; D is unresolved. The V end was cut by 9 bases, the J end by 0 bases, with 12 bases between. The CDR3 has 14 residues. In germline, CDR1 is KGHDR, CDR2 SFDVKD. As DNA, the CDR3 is TGTGCCACCTCTATAGGATCTAGCACAGATACGCAGTATTTT. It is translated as CATSIGSSTDTQYF.

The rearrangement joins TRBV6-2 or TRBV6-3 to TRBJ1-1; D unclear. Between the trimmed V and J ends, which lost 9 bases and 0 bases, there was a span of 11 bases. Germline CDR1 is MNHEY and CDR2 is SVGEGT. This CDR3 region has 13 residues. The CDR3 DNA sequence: TGTGCCAGTTATTCCGAAATGAACACTGAAGCTTTCTTT. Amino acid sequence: CASYSEMNTEAFF.

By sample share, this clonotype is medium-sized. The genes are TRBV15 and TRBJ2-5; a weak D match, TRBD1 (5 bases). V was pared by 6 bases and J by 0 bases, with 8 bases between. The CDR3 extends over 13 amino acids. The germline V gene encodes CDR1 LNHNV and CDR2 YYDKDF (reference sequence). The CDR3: CATRTGYQETQYF. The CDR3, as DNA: TGTGCCACCAGAACAGGCTACCAAGAGACCCAGTACTTC.

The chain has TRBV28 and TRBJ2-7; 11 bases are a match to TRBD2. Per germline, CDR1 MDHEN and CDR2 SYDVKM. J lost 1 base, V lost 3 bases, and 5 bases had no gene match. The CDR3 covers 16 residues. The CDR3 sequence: CASSFTSGSLSYEQYF. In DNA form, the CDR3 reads TGTGCCAGCAGTTTTACTAGCGGGAGCCTTTCCTACGAGCAGTACTTC. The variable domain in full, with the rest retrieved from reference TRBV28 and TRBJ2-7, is DVKVTQSSRYLVKRTGEKVFLECVQDMDHENMFWYRQDPGLGLRLIYFSYDVKMKEKGDIPEGYSVSREKKERFSLILESASTNQTSMYLCASSFTSGSLSYEQYFGPGTRLTVT.

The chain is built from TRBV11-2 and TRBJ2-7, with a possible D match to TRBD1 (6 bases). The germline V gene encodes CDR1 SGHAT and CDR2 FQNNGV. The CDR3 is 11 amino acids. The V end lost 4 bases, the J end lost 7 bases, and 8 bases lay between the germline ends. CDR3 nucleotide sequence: TGTGCCAGCAGCTCTCAGGGGGAGCAGTACTTC. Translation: CASSSQGEQYF.

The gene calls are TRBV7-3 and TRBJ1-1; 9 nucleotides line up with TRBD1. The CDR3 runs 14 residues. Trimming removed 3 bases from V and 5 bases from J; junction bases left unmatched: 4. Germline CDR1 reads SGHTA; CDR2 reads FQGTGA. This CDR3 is CASSFDRGYTEAFF. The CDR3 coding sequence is TGTGCCAGCAGCTTTGACAGGGGGTATACTGAAGCTTTCTTT.

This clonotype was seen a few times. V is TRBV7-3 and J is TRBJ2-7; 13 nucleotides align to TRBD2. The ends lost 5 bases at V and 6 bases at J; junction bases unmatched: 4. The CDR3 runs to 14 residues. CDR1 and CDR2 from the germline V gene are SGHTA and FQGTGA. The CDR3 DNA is TGTGCCAGCAGCCCAGGACTAGCGGGAGCCGAGCAGTACTTC. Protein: CASSPGLAGAEQYF.

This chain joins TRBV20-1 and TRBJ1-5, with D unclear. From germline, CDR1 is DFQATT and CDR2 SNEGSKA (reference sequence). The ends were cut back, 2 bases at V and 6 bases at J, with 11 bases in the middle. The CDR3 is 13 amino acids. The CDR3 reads CSARSEVSQPQHF. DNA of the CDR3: TGCAGTGCTAGATCCGAGGTGAGTCAGCCCCAGCATTTT.

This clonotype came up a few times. The chain's CDR3 is CASSEGNTGELFF. As DNA, the CDR3 is TGTGCCAGCAGTGAAGGAAACACCGGGGAGCTGTTTTTT. The chain has TRBV6-1 and TRBJ2-2; D uncertain. Germline lookup yields CDR1 MNHNS and CDR2 SASEGT. CDR3 length: 13 residues. The V end lost 1 base, the J end lost 2 bases, and 2 bases lay between the germline ends.

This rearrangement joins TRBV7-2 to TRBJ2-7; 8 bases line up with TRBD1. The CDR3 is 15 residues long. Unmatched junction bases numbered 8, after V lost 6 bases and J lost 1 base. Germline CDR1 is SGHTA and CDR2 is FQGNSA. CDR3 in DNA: TGTGCCAGCAGGTACCGGGACAGGTCTTCCTACGAGCAGTACTTC. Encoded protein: CASRYRDRSSYEQYF.

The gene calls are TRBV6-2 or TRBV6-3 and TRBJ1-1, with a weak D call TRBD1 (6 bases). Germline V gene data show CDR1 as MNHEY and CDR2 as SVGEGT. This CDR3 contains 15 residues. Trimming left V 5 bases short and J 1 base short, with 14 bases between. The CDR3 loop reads CASSTKGGRNTEAFF. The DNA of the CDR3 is TGTGCCAGCAGTACCAAAGGGGGGAGGAACACTGAAGCTTTCTTT.

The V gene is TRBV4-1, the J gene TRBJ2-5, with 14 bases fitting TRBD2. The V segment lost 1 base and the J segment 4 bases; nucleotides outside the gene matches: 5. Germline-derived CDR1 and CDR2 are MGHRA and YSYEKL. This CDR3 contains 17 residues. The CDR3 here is CASSQGNGLAGGETQYF. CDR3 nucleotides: TGCGCCAGCAGCCAAGGAAATGGACTAGCGGGAGGAGAGACCCAGTACTTC.

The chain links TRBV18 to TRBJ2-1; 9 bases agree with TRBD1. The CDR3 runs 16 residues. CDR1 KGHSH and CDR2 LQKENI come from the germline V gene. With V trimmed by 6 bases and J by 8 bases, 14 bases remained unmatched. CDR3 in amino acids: CASSRPRDRASDEQFF. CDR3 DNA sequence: TGTGCCAGCTCGCGTCCCCGGGACAGGGCGTCGGATGAGCAGTTCTTC.

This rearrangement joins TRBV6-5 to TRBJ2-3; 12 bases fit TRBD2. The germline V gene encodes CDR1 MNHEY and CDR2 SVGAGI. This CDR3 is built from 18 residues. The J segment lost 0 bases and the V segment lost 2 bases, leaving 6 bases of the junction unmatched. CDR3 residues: CASSYTRLAGASTDTQYF. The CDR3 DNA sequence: TGTGCCAGCAGTTACACCCGACTAGCGGGGGCGAGCACAGATACGCAGTATTTT.

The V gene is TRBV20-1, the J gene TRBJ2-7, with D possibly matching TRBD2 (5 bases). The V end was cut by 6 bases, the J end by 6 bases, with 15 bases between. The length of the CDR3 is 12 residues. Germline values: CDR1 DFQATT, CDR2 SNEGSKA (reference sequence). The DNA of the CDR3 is TGCAGTGCAGGGAGTAAGAGTCGCGAGCAGTACTTC. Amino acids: CSAGSKSREQYF.

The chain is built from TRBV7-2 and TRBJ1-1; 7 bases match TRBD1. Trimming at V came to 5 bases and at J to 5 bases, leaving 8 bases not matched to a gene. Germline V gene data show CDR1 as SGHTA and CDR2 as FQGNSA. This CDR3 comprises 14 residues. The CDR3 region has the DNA TGTGCCAGCAGCCCGGCGTACAGGGGAACTGAAGCTTTCTTT. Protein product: CASSPAYRGTEAFF.

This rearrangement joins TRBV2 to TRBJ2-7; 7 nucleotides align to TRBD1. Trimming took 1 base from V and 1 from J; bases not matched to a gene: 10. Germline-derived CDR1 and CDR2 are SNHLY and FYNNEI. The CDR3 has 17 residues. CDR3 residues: CASSEEGGRLLSYEQYF. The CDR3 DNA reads TGTGCCAGCAGTGAAGAAGGGGGCAGGCTCTTATCCTACGAGCAGTACTTC.

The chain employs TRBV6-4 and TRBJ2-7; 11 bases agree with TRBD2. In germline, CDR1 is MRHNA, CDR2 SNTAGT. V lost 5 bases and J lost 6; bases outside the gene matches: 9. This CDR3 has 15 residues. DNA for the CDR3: TGTGCCAGCAGTCCTAGCGGGAGGCCCTTTCCCGAGCAGTACTTC. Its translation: CASSPSGRPFPEQYF.

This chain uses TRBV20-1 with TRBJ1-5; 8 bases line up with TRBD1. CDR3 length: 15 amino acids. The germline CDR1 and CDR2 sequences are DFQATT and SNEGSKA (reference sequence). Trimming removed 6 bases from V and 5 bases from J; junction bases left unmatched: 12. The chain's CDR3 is CSATTSGGGDQPQHF. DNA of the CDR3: TGCAGTGCAACTACTTCAGGGGGCGGGGATCAGCCCCAGCATTTT.

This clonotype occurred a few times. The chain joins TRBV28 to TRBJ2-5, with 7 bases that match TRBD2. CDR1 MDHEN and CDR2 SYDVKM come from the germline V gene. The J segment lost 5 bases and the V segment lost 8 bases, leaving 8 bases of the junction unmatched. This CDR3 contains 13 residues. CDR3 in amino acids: CASRNLAAETQYF. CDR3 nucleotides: TGTGCCAGCCGGAACCTAGCGGCTGAGACCCAGTACTTC.

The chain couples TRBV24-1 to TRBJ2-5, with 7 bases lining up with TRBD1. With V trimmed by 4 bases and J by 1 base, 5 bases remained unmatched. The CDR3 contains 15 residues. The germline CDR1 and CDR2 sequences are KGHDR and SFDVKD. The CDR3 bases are TGTGCCACCAGTGACGTCAGGGGGTTCCAAGAGACCCAGTACTTC. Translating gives CATSDVRGFQETQYF.

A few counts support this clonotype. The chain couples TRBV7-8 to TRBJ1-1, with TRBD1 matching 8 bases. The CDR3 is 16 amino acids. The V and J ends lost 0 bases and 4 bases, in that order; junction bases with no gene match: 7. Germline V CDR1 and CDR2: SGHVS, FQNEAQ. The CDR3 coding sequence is TGTGCCAGCAGCTTAGCACCACAGGGGGGAGGCACTGAAGCTTTCTTT. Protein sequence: CASSLAPQGGGTEAFF. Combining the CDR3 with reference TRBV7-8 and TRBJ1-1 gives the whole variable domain GAGVSQSPRYKVAKRGQDVALRCDPISGHVSLFWYQQALGQGPEFLTYFQNEAQLDKSGLPSDRFFAERPEGSVSTLKIQRTQQEDSAVYLCASSLAPQGGGTEAFFGQGTRLTVV.

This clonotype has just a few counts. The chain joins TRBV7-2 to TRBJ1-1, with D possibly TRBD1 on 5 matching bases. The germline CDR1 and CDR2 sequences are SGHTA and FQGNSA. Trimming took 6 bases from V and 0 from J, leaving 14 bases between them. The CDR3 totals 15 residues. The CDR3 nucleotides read TGTGCCAGCAGGGGGGGATGGCAAATGAACACTGAAGCTTTCTTT. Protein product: CASRGGWQMNTEAFF.

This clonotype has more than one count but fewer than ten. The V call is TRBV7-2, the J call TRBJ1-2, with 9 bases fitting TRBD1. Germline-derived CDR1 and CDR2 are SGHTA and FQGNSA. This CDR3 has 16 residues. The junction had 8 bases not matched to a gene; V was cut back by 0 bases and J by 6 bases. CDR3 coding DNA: TGTGCCAGCAGCTTAGCGCACGGGACAGGGATAAATGGCTACACCTTC. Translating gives CASSLAHGTGINGYTF.

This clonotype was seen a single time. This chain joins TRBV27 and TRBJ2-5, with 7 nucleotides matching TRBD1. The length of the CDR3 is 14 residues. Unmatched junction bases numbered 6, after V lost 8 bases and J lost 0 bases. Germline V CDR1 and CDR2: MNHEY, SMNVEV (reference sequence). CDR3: CASSLDRDQETQYF. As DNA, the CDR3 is TGTGCCAGCTCCCTTGACAGGGACCAAGAGACCCAGTACTTC.

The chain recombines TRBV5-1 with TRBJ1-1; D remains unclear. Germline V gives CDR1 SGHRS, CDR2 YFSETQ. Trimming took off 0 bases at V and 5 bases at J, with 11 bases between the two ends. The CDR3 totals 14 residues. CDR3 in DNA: TGCGCCAGCAGCTTGGTTCAGCGGGCTACTGAAGCTTTCTTT. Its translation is CASSLVQRATEAFF.

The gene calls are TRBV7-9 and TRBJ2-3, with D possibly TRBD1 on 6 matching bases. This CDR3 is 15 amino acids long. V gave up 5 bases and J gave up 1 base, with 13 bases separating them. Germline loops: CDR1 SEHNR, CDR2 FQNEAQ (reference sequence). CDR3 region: CASSLQGIRTDTQYF. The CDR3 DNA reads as TGTGCCAGCAGCCTCCAGGGGATCCGCACAGATACGCAGTATTTT. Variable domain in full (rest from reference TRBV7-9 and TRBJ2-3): DTGVSQNPRHKITKRGQNVTFRCDPISEHNRLYWYRQTLGQGPEFLTYFQNEAQLEKSRLLSDRFSAERPKGSFSTLEIQRTEQGDSAMYLCASSLQGIRTDTQYFGPGTRLTVL.